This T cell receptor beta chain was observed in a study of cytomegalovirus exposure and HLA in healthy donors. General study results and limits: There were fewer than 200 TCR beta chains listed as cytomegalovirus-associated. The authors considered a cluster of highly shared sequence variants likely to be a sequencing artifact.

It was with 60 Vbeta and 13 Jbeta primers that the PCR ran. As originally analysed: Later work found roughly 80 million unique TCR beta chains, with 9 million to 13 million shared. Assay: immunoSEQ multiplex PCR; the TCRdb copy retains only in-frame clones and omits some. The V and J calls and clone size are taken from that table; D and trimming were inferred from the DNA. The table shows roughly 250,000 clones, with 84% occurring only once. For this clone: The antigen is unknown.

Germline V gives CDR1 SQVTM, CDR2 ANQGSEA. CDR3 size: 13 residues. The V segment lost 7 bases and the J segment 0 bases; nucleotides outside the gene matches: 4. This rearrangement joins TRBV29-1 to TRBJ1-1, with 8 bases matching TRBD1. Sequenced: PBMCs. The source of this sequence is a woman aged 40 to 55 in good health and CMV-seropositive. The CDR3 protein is CSAKQGVNTEAFF. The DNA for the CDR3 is TGCAGCGCAAAACAGGGGGTGAACACTGAAGCTTTCTTT.